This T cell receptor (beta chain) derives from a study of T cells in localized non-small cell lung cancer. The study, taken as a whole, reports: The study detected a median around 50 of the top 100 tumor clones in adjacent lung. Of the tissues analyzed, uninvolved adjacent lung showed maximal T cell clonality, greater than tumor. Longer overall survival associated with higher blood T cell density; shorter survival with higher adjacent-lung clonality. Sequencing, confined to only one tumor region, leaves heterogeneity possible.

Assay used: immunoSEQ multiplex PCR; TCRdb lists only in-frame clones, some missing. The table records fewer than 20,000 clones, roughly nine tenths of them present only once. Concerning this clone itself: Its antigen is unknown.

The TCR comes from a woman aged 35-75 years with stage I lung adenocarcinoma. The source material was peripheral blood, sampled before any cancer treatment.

CDR3 coding DNA: TGTGCCAGCAGCCCCCCGGGGAGAAACTACGAGCAGTACTTC. Protein sequence: CASSPPGRNYEQYF. The J gene is TRBJ2-7, the V gene TRBV5-4; D might be TRBD2 (5 bases). Germline CDR1 reads SGHNT; CDR2 reads YYREEE (reference sequence). This CDR3 is built from 14 residues. Trimming pared 4 bases from V and 3 bases from J, leaving 14 bases between.